This is a list of T cell receptor beta chains from one sample in a study of cytomegalovirus exposure and HLA in healthy donors. Repertoires were generated with immunoSEQ multiplex PCR, while TCRdb's copy carries only in-frame clones and drops some. Of about 130,000 clones listed, roughly a tenth were seen once; the top ten hold under 6%. Material: PBMCs. The source of these receptors is a woman under 30 in good health and CMV-seropositive. Both conserved end residues are part of each CDR3. Each record gives: J gene, V gene, clone size, D gene, CDR3 DNA, CDR3 protein. D genes are given only for firm matches. The listing skips clone size in some rows; elsewhere it reads once, few, many or a size class.

>TRBJ2-2|TRBV12-1|few|NA
TGTGCCAGCAGCCCTCAAACCGGGACTAGCGGGAGGGCCAGGTTCGGGGAGCTGTTTTTT
CASSPQTGTSGRARFGELFF
>TRBJ2-2|TRBV29-1|NA|TRBD2
TGCAGCGTTGAGGTGTTTCGGGGGGCCGGGGAGCTGTTTTTT
CSVEVFRGAGELFF
>TRBJ2-1|TRBV7-9|few|NA
TGTGCCAGCAGCTTAAGCGGGTTCAATGAGCAGTTCTTC
CASSLSGFNEQFF
>TRBJ2-1|TRBV5-1|few|TRBD1
TGCGCCAGCAGCGTTGAGACAGGGAATGAGCAGTTCTTC
CASSVETGNEQFF
>TRBJ2-5|TRBV6-6|few|NA
TGTGCCAGCAGTTACCGACAGGACGAGACCCAGTACTTC
CASSYRQDETQYF
>TRBJ2-4|TRBV6-5|NA|NA
TGTGCCAGCAGTTCGGGGGTCGGGAACATTCAGTACTTC
CASSSGVGNIQYF
>TRBJ2-1|TRBV13|NA|NA
TGTGCCAGCAGCTTAGACAGGAGCTCCTACAATGAGCAGTTCTTC
CASSLDRSSYNEQFF
>TRBJ2-7|TRBV9|NA|TRBD2
TGTGCCAGCAGCGCCAGCCTTAGCGGGAATCGCTACGAGCAGTACTTC
CASSASLSGNRYEQYF
>TRBJ1-3|TRBV6-1|NA|NA
TGTGCCAGCAGTACGAGCGAGCCAAACACCATATATTTT
CASSTSEPNTIYF
>TRBJ2-1|TRBV9|NA|NA
TGTGCCAGCAGCGTTTCGAGTGAGCAGTTCTTC
CASSVSSEQFF
>TRBJ1-1|TRBV19|few|TRBD1
TGTGCCAGTTCATATGCAGGGGGCACTGAAGCTTTCTTT
CASSYAGGTEAFF
>TRBJ1-2|TRBV7-9|NA|NA
TGTGCCAGCAGCTTAGAATCAGGGCGAGGCTACACCTTC
CASSLESGRGYTF
>TRBJ1-2|TRBV6-6|NA|NA
TGTGCCAGCAGTCCGACGCAGGGGACTGGCTACACCTTC
CASSPTQGTGYTF
>TRBJ1-1|TRBV6-6|few|NA
TGTGCCAGCAGTTACCACGGGGGGAACACTGAAGCTTTCTTT
CASSYHGGNTEAFF
>TRBJ2-3|TRBV4-2|many|NA
TGTGCCAGCAGCCACCCCATCACAGATACGCAGTATTTT
CASSHPITDTQYF
>TRBJ2-7|TRBV2|NA|NA
TGTGCCAGCAGGTCCGCGGGATCAACCTACGAGCAGTACTTC
CASRSAGSTYEQYF
>TRBJ2-7|TRBV5-1|NA|TRBD1
TGCGCCAGCAGCGGTGGCGACAGGGAAAACGAGCAGTACTTC
CASSGGDRENEQYF
>TRBJ1-1|TRBV7-9|few|NA
TGTGCCAGCATTTACGTAGAGCCTGAAGCTTTCTTT
CASIYVEPEAFF
>TRBJ2-1|TRBV28|NA|TRBD1
TGTGCCAGCAGCTCGGGACAGCATTACAATGAGCAGTTCTTC
CASSSGQHYNEQFF
>TRBJ2-5|TRBV20-1|few|NA
TGCAGTGGACAGAAAGAGACCCAGTACTTC
CSGQKETQYF